These 27 T cell receptor beta chains were all obtained from the same sample, sequenced in a study of blood T cell repertoires in COVID-19. Sequencing was performed with immunoSEQ multiplex PCR; in TCRdb, only in-frame clones are kept and a portion is missing. The sample shows fewer than 70,000 clones, approximately 80% of them seen only once. Sequenced: peripheral blood. These receptors were collected from a young man with COVID-19, enrolled during active disease.

CDR3 nucleotide sequence: TGTGCCAGCAGCCAAGATGCTTTCGGGGTCGACTACTACGAGCAGTACTTC. It encodes CASSQDAFGVDYYEQYF. The rearrangement links TRBV3-1 (or the pseudogene TRBV3-2) to TRBJ2-7; D possibly corresponds to TRBD2 (5 bases). The CDR3 covers 17 residues. Germline V gene sequence: CDR1 LGHDT, CDR2 YNNKEL (reference sequence). Trimming stripped 0 bases from V and 3 bases from J, with 18 bases between.

A remark on this clone: The same CDR3 can be traced to other DNA sequences in this sample. The V and J genes are TRBV10-1 and TRBJ2-3; 11 bases are shared with TRBD2. Trimming cost V 0 bases and J 3 bases; bases outside gene matches: 2. The CDR3 totals 16 residues. The germline gives CDR1 WNHNN, CDR2 SYGVQD (reference sequence). The CDR3: CASSESLAGGTDTQYF. The CDR3 DNA reads TGCGCCAGCAGTGAGTCCCTAGCGGGAGGTACAGATACGCAGTATTTT.

The chain carries TRBV18 and TRBJ2-4; TRBD1 agrees at 7 bases. The V gene end was trimmed by 6 bases and the J gene end by 0 bases; junction bases not matched to a gene: 5. This CDR3 contains 15 residues. Germline V gene sequence: CDR1 KGHSH, CDR2 LQKENI. The CDR3 nucleotides read TGTGCCAGCTCTGACCAGGGGGTAGCCAAAAACATTCAGTACTTC. Protein sequence: CASSDQGVAKNIQYF.

V and J are TRBV2 and TRBJ2-5, with D maybe TRBD2 (7 bases). V was trimmed by 6 bases and J by 5 bases, leaving 13 bases between them. This CDR3 has 13 amino acids. The germline V gene encodes CDR1 SNHLY and CDR2 FYNNEI. This CDR3 reads CASRVGRGETQYF. CDR3 DNA sequence: TGTGCCAGCAGGGTGGGGAGGGGGGAGACCCAGTACTTC. The full variable domain, with the rest looked up from reference TRBV2 and TRBJ2-5, is EPEVTQTPSHQVTQMGQEVILRCVPISNHLYFYWYRQILGQKVEFLVSFYNNEISEKSEIFDDQFSVERPDGSNFTLKIRSTKLEDSAMYFCASRVGRGETQYFGPGTRLLVL.

J is TRBJ2-3 and V is TRBV29-1; 11 bases agree with TRBD2. In germline, CDR1 is SQVTM, CDR2 ANQGSEA. J lost 2 bases, V lost 3 bases, and 4 bases had no gene match. The CDR3 has 15 residues. CDR3 residues: CSVDGTSGATDTQYF. In nucleotides, the CDR3 is TGCAGCGTTGATGGGACTAGCGGAGCCACAGATACGCAGTATTTT.

The chain carries TRBV19 and TRBJ2-7; 12 bases are a match to TRBD2. Germline CDR1 is LNHDA and CDR2 is SQIVND (reference sequence). With V trimmed by 3 bases and J by 0 bases, 6 bases remained unmatched. The CDR3 covers 17 residues. The CDR3: CASSMGTSGQPSYEQYF. In DNA form, the CDR3 reads TGTGCCAGTAGTATGGGGACTAGCGGGCAACCCTCCTACGAGCAGTACTTC.

This clone has just one count. The J gene is TRBJ2-1, the V gene TRBV6-1, with 10 nucleotides matching TRBD1. CDR3 length: 14 amino acids. CDR1 and CDR2 from the germline V gene are MNHNS and SASEGT. With 1 base clipped from V and 10 bases from J, the junction kept 4 bases outside the gene matches. In DNA form, the CDR3 reads TGTGCCAGCAGTGAAGGTTGGACAGGGGGAGAGCAGTTCTTC. This codes for CASSEGWTGGEQFF.

This clone occurred a few times. The V call is TRBV3-1 (or the pseudogene TRBV3-2), the J call TRBJ2-3; the D gene is possibly TRBD2 (6 bases). The CDR3 covers 16 residues. Germline CDR1 LGHDT, CDR2 YNNKEL (reference sequence). V was trimmed by 1 base and J by 2 bases, leaving 13 bases between them. In DNA form, the CDR3 reads TGTGCCAGCAGCCAAGGGCGGGGCAGCCACACAGATACGCAGTATTTT. Amino acid sequence: CASSQGRGSHTDTQYF.

The chain joins TRBV28 to TRBJ1-1; 10 positions agree with TRBD1. CDR3 length: 15 amino acids. Germline-derived CDR1 and CDR2 are MDHEN and SYDVKM. V shed 4 bases and J 5 bases; nucleotides not matched to a gene: 7. CDR3 coding DNA: TGTGCCAGCAGTTCGAGTCCGGGACAGGGGACTGAAGCTTTCTTT. This translates into CASSSSPGQGTEAFF.

The chain is built from TRBV10-3 and TRBJ1-1; TRBD1 agrees at 9 bases. The junction had 6 bases not matched to a gene; V was cut back by 11 bases and J by 2 bases. The germline gives CDR1 ENHRY, CDR2 SYGVKD. The CDR3 extends over 13 amino acids. CDR3: CAVQGQGNTEAFF. In nucleotides, the CDR3 is TGTGCCGTACAGGGACAGGGAAACACTGAAGCTTTCTTT.

The rearrangement joins TRBV3-1 (or the pseudogene TRBV3-2) to TRBJ2-7; maybe TRBD1 (6 bases). Germline V gene lookup returns CDR1 LGHDT and CDR2 YNNKEL (reference sequence). CDR3 size: 14 residues. V lost 3 bases to trimming and J lost 4 bases, with 13 bases between them. CDR3 nucleotide sequence: TGTGCCAGCAGCCATTGGACAGAGTCTTACGAGCAGTACTTC. It is translated as CASSHWTESYEQYF.

The gene calls are TRBV29-1 and TRBJ2-1, with D perhaps TRBD1 (6 bases). Deletions cut 6 bases from V and 7 bases from J, with 19 bases between. CDR1 is SQVTM, CDR2 ANQGSEA, per germline. The CDR3 extends over 14 amino acids. In nucleotides, the CDR3 is TGCAGCGTCGCATTCCGTACAGGGATTAATGAGCAGTTCTTC. This encodes CSVAFRTGINEQFF.

The chain recombines TRBV19 with TRBJ2-7; 9 bases align to TRBD1. The CDR3 is 14 amino acids. The junction had 7 bases not matched to a gene; V was cut back by 5 bases and J by 5 bases. Germline V gene sequence: CDR1 LNHDA, CDR2 SQIVND (reference sequence). The CDR3 DNA is TGTGCCAGTAGTCCCCGGGACAGGGCGGACGAGCAGTACTTC. As protein: CASSPRDRADEQYF.

This clone showed up just a few times. The V call is TRBV5-1, the J call TRBJ1-1, with no clear D. V lost 3 bases to trimming and J lost 1 base, with 10 bases between them. Per germline, CDR1 SGHRS and CDR2 YFSETQ. CDR3 length: 14 residues. DNA for the CDR3: TGCGCCAGCAGCTCCGAACATGGGAACACTGAAGCTTTCTTT. This codes for CASSSEHGNTEAFF.

The chain has TRBV6-5 and TRBJ2-7; 8 nucleotides match TRBD2. With 4 bases clipped from V and 0 bases from J, the junction kept 5 bases outside the gene matches. CDR1 and CDR2 from the germline V gene are MNHEY and SVGAGI. The CDR3 has 15 residues. CDR3 DNA: TGTGCCAGCAGTTTCGCAGCGGGGGCCTCCTACGAGCAGTACTTC. Amino acid sequence: CASSFAAGASYEQYF.

The chain employs TRBV27 and TRBJ2-5, with D tentatively TRBD1 (8 bases). This CDR3 region has 16 residues. Germline CDR1 and CDR2: MNHEY and SMNVEV (reference sequence). Trimming removed 5 bases at V and 4 bases at J, with 20 bases between. The CDR3 reads CASSPKGHRGGETQYF. The CDR3 DNA is TGTGCCAGCAGTCCGAAGGGACACAGGGGGGGAGAGACCCAGTACTTC.

This chain connects TRBV4-1 to TRBJ2-5, with 9 bases that match TRBD2. CDR3 length: 15 amino acids. The germline gives CDR1 MGHRA, CDR2 YSYEKL. V lost 4 bases and J lost 3; bases outside the gene matches: 6. CDR3 in DNA: TGCGCCAGCAGCCTGGCCCAGCGGGGGGAAGAGACCCAGTACTTC. This translates into CASSLAQRGEETQYF.

The rearrangement uses TRBV28 and TRBJ1-1, with a weak D call TRBD1 (5 bases). Trimming stripped 3 bases from V and 0 bases from J, with 20 bases between. The CDR3 spans 18 residues. Germline V gene sequence: CDR1 MDHEN, CDR2 SYDVKM. The CDR3 protein is CASSLRGWGSRMNTEAFF. CDR3 nucleotide sequence: TGTGCCAGCAGTTTGAGAGGTTGGGGCAGCCGCATGAACACTGAAGCTTTCTTT.

This clone was picked up one time. The V gene is TRBV7-6, the J gene TRBJ2-3, with 7 bases fitting TRBD1. Germline V gene sequence: CDR1 SGHVS, CDR2 FNYEAQ. This CDR3 is 12 amino acids long. The V segment lost 5 bases and the J segment 9 bases; nucleotides outside the gene matches: 5. DNA of the CDR3: TGTGCCAGCAGCCCTCCGACAGGGACGCAGTATTTT. As protein: CASSPPTGTQYF.

The chain is built from TRBV3-1 (or the pseudogene TRBV3-2) and TRBJ2-3; 8 bases are a match to TRBD1. The germline gives CDR1 LGHDT, CDR2 YNNKEL (reference sequence). The CDR3 runs 15 residues. With 4 bases clipped from V and 2 bases from J, the junction kept 5 bases outside the gene matches. The DNA of the CDR3 is TGTGCCAGCAGCCCCAGGGGGCAGATCACAGATACGCAGTATTTT. Protein product: CASSPRGQITDTQYF.

This chain joins TRBV4-1 and TRBJ2-7, with 7 bases that match TRBD2. Germline CDR1 MGHRA, CDR2 YSYEKL. This CDR3 contains 14 residues. V was pared by 0 bases and J by 3 bases, with 2 bases of the junction left unmatched. The CDR3, as DNA: TGCGCCAGCAGCCAAGATGCTAGCGGCTACGAGCAGTACTTC. Translating gives CASSQDASGYEQYF.

This clone was picked up a small number of times. The chain uses TRBV4-2 and TRBJ2-7; D unresolved. CDR1 and CDR2 (germline): LGHNA, YNFKEQ. Trimming cost V 1 base and J 3 bases, with 13 bases left between them. The CDR3 length is 15 residues. The CDR3, as DNA: TGTGCCAGCAGCCAAGCCTACGGCCTAGGCTACGAGCAGTACTTC. Translation gives CASSQAYGLGYEQYF.

The J gene is TRBJ2-6, the V gene TRBV7-9; perhaps TRBD2 as D (5 bases). This CDR3 region has 17 residues. Germline loops: CDR1 SEHNR, CDR2 FQNEAQ (reference sequence). Trimming removed 5 bases at V and 2 bases at J, with 16 bases between. The DNA of the CDR3 is TGTGCCAGCAGCACTAGTCTGGGTACTGCTGGGGCCAACGTCCTGACTTTC. Protein sequence: CASSTSLGTAGANVLTF.

The V and J genes are TRBV15 and TRBJ2-5; 10 nucleotides align to TRBD1. Germline values: CDR1 LNHNV, CDR2 YYDKDF (reference sequence). The CDR3 totals 19 residues. The V gene end was trimmed by 3 bases and the J gene end by 4 bases; junction bases not matched to a gene: 17. CDR3 bases: TGTGCCACCAGCAGCTACTCGCTCTATGGACAGGGGGGTCGAGAGACCCAGTACTTC. It codes for CATSSYSLYGQGGRETQYF.

This clone was recorded only once. V is TRBV28 and J is TRBJ2-7; 8 nucleotides line up with TRBD2. This CDR3 region has 16 residues. Germline loops: CDR1 MDHEN, CDR2 SYDVKM. V lost 2 bases to trimming and J lost 3 bases; unmatched junction nucleotides: 9. CDR3: CASSLPGTRPLYEQYF. The CDR3 DNA is TGTGCCAGCAGTTTACCCGGGACTAGGCCTCTCTACGAGCAGTACTTC.

The chain joins TRBV18 to TRBJ2-7; D remains ambiguous. CDR1 and CDR2 (germline): KGHSH, LQKENI. V shed 3 bases and J shed 3 bases, with 12 bases lying between them. The CDR3 extends over 14 amino acids. CDR3 DNA sequence: TGTGCCAGCTCACCCTCCCAGCGTTTCTACGAGCAGTACTTC. Protein sequence: CASSPSQRFYEQYF.

This chain connects TRBV30 to TRBJ2-1, with 7 bases lining up with TRBD2. This CDR3 region has 15 residues. Germline values: CDR1 GTSNPN, CDR2 SVGIG (reference sequence). The trim removed 0 bases at V and 5 bases at J, leaving 7 bases unmatched. CDR3 DNA: TGTGCCTGGAGTGTACCTAGCGGAGCTAACAATGAGCAGTTCTTC. Amino acid sequence: CAWSVPSGANNEQFF.